Listed below are T cell receptor beta chains from one sample, sequenced in a study of immune cell composition in non-small cell lung cancer. Assay used: immunoSEQ multiplex PCR; TCRdb lists only in-frame clones, some missing. This table has a few thousand clones, roughly 82% appearing once. Sequenced material: lung tumor tissue. The receptors here all came from a human donor with non-small cell lung cancer. CDR3s leave out the opening cysteine and the closing phenylalanine or tryptophan.

TRBJ1-1,TRBV18,ASSPDSYTEAF
TRBJ2-7,TRBV10-3,AISRRLAGGGDEQY
TRBJ2-3,TRBV7-6,ALKRLSTDTQY
TRBJ1-2,TRBV5-1,ASSFSGPSGYT
TRBJ1-2,TRBV29-1,SAPAGTNYGYT
TRBJ2-5,TRBV29-1,SVARDPSQETQY
TRBJ2-2,TRBV29-1,SVNALAGATGELF
TRBJ2-2,TRBV2,ASTNSVLAGGSGELF
TRBJ2-1,TRBV11-2,ASSLGQSGLNNEQF
TRBJ1-2,TRBV6-5,ASSLTGRTNYGYT
TRBJ2-5,TRBV7-2,ASSSPPGTSGIYETQY
TRBJ1-2,TRBV18,ASSPRTDPVDGYT
TRBJ1-2,TRBV18,ASSPAGRVGYT
TRBJ2-2,TRBV29-1,SVTRTGDTGELF
TRBJ2-7,TRBV18,ASSQTSGAYEQY
TRBJ1-1,TRBV27,ASRAGATTTEAF
TRBJ2-4,TRBV6-6,ASSPKNIQY
TRBJ2-7,TRBV11-2,ASSLDFGHEQY
TRBJ1-6,TRBV5-1,ASSWDSNSPLH
TRBJ1-3,TRBV18,ASSRDSATSGNTIY
TRBJ1-1,TRBV30,ATKGVLNTEAF
TRBJ1-1,TRBV5-6,ASSLGWAVNTEAF
TRBJ1-5,TRBV19,ASTLGQGRNQPQH
TRBJ2-7,TRBV5-1,ASSSSSYYEQY
TRBJ2-3,TRBV12-5,ASGSGTGSTDTQY
NA,TRBV7-6,ASSPQQGASYEQY
TRBJ1-1,TRBV9,ASSAQGQGDTEAF
TRBJ1-1,TRBV7-2,ASSLTGGLRTEAF
TRBJ2-1,TRBV19,ASSVGGGSHEQF
TRBJ2-5,TRBV15,ATSPSRGIETQY
TRBJ1-5,TRBV5-1,ASSLGGQGNQPQH
TRBJ2-7,TRBV16,ASSRQATLYEQY
TRBJ2-7,TRBV4-1,ASSHQASYEQY
TRBJ2-7,TRBV6-5,ASSGRDYSYEQY
TRBJ2-5,TRBV19,ASSTDTGLAGETQY
TRBJ2-1,TRBV5-4,ASSFLDSIPGRGGDEQF
TRBJ1-2,TRBV4-1,ASSQDSATNYGYT
TRBJ1-2,TRBV4-1,ASSRESPGQGNYGYT
TRBJ1-1,TRBV6-5,AIQTGEKGEAF
TRBJ1-2,TRBV6-5,ASTVRGSLGYT